What follows are 26 T cell receptor beta chains derived from one specimen sequenced in a study of T cell responses to AZD1222 COVID-19 vaccine. The table came from immunoSEQ multiplex PCR; TCRdb's copy has only in-frame clones and leaves some out. Here the sample spans around 70,000 clones, more than 70% being singletons. The specimen was peripheral blood, collected 28 days after the second dose of the MenACWY control vaccine. These receptors were taken from an adult who received the MenACWY meningococcal vaccine as a control.

The rearrangement joins TRBV18 to TRBJ1-5; D is undetermined. Trimming shortened V by 4 bases and J by 6 bases, and 10 bases separated the two germline ends. Germline V gene data show CDR1 as KGHSH and CDR2 as LQKENI. CDR3 size: 13 residues. The DNA for the CDR3 is TGTGCCAGCTCACTCGGGGAGGCTCAGCCCCAGCATTTT. Its translation is CASSLGEAQPQHF.

The V call is TRBV30, the J call TRBJ2-2; a possible D gene is TRBD2 (5 bases). V lost 1 base to trimming and J lost 3 bases, with 9 bases between them. CDR3 size: 14 residues. Per the germline V gene, CDR1 is GTSNPN and CDR2 is SVGIG (reference sequence). CDR3 residues: CAWSGGLDTGELFF. The CDR3 nucleotides are TGTGCCTGGAGTGGAGGGTTGGACACCGGGGAGCTGTTTTTT.

This clone showed up just a few times. The genes are TRBV7-9 and TRBJ2-7, with D perhaps TRBD1 or TRBD2 (5 bases each). The germline V and J ends were trimmed by 1 base and 4 bases, with 8 bases remaining between them. The CDR3 is made up of 13 amino acids. Germline V gene sequence: CDR1 SEHNR, CDR2 FQNEAQ (reference sequence). The CDR3 sequence is CASSLEGTYEQYF. DNA for the CDR3: TGTGCCAGCAGCTTAGAGGGGACGTACGAGCAGTACTTC.

The rearrangement uses TRBV10-3 and TRBJ1-4, with D tentatively TRBD1 (5 bases). The CDR3 length is 13 residues. The V gene lost 2 bases and the J gene lost 11 bases, with 12 bases spanning the gap. The V gene's germline CDR1 is ENHRY and CDR2 SYGVKD. The chain's CDR3 is CAISEIRGSKLFF. The DNA of the CDR3 is TGTGCCATCAGTGAGATTCGGGGCTCTAAACTGTTTTTT.

This clone was counted a single time. The chain couples TRBV4-3 to TRBJ2-1; 12 nucleotides line up with TRBD2. This CDR3 is 18 amino acids long. J gave up 3 bases and V 1 base, and 7 bases lay outside the gene matches. Germline CDR1 reads LGHNA; CDR2 reads YSLEER. The CDR3 spells CASSQALTSGGVYNEQFF. DNA for the CDR3: TGCGCCAGCAGCCAAGCCCTGACTAGCGGGGGCGTCTACAATGAGCAGTTCTTC.

The chain recombines TRBV28 with TRBJ2-3; no firm D call. The CDR3 has 12 residues. V shed 7 bases and J shed 2 bases, with 7 bases lying between them. The germline CDR1 and CDR2 sequences are MDHEN and SYDVKM. CDR3 DNA: TGTGCCAGCACCACCCCCACAGATACGCAGTATTTT. Amino acid sequence: CASTTPTDTQYF.

The chain employs TRBV28 and TRBJ1-1; 7 nucleotides match TRBD1. The CDR3 is made up of 14 amino acids. The trim removed 5 bases at V and 9 bases at J, leaving 12 bases unmatched. Germline V gene data show CDR1 as MDHEN and CDR2 as SYDVKM. CDR3 residues: CASSGAGQVGKAFF. Here the CDR3 DNA reads TGTGCCAGCAGTGGCGCCGGACAGGTTGGTAAAGCTTTCTTT.

The V gene is TRBV18, the J gene TRBJ2-1; D is possibly TRBD2 (6 bases). This CDR3 region has 12 residues. CDR1 is KGHSH, CDR2 LQKENI, per germline. Between the trimmed V and J ends, which lost 3 bases and 9 bases, there was a span of 9 bases. CDR3 coding DNA: TGTGCCAGCTCACCTAGCGGTATTGAGCAGTTCTTC. This gives the protein CASSPSGIEQFF.

This chain links TRBV5-1 with TRBJ2-3; 10 bases align to TRBD2. The germline gives CDR1 SGHRS, CDR2 YFSETQ. The length of the CDR3 is 16 residues. Trimming at V came to 4 bases and at J to 4 bases, leaving 9 bases not matched to a gene. Written as DNA, the CDR3 is TGCGCCAGCAGCCCCTCGTCTAGCGGGGGTCCAGATACGCAGTATTTT. Its protein is CASSPSSSGGPDTQYF.

The chain employs TRBV5-1 and TRBJ2-3; no definite D call. CDR3 size: 13 residues. Trimming left V 0 bases short and J 4 bases short, with 6 bases between. Germline V gene sequence: CDR1 SGHRS, CDR2 YFSETQ. The CDR3 sequence: CASSLDQADTQYF. CDR3 sequence (DNA): TGCGCCAGCAGCTTGGACCAAGCAGATACGCAGTATTTT.

V and J are TRBV7-9 and TRBJ1-3; 7 nucleotides align to TRBD1. The ends lost 1 base at V and 4 bases at J; junction bases unmatched: 16. CDR1 and CDR2 (germline): SEHNR, FQNEAQ (reference sequence). The CDR3 extends over 19 amino acids. The CDR3 region is CASSLGLTKGALLGNTIYF. CDR3 coding DNA: TGTGCCAGCAGCTTAGGGCTTACGAAGGGGGCCCTTCTAGGAAACACCATATATTTT.

The chain links TRBV5-1 to TRBJ1-1; TRBD1 aligns across 7 bases. The junction had 11 bases not matched to a gene; V was cut back by 4 bases and J by 5 bases. The CDR3 sequence is 15 residues long. The germline V gene encodes CDR1 SGHRS and CDR2 YFSETQ. In DNA, the CDR3 is TGCGCCAGCAGCCCCCGGACAGGCGGGTTTACTGAAGCTTTCTTT. This encodes CASSPRTGGFTEAFF.

The rearrangement joins TRBV11-3 to TRBJ2-7, with D perhaps matching TRBD1 or TRBD2 (5 bases each). The CDR3 contains 14 residues. Germline V gene data show CDR1 as SGHNT and CDR2 as YENEEA. The V end lost 5 bases, the J end lost 6 bases, and 17 bases lay between the germline ends. Written as DNA, the CDR3 is TGTGCCAGCAGCCCCGCCGGGACCGCTACCGAGCAGTACTTC. Translated, it gives CASSPAGTATEQYF.

The V gene is TRBV7-2, the J gene TRBJ2-7; D is unresolved. CDR1 is SGHTA and CDR2 is FQGNSA in the germline V gene. This CDR3 spans 11 amino acids. Deletions cut 5 bases from V and 3 bases from J, with 5 bases between. DNA for the CDR3: TGTGCCAGCAGCACACACTACGAGCAGTACTTC. It codes for CASSTHYEQYF.

The rearrangement joins TRBV29-1 to TRBJ2-6, with D uncertain. The germline CDR1 and CDR2 sequences are SQVTM and ANQGSEA. The CDR3 extends over 14 amino acids. The V gene lost 3 bases and the J gene lost 0 bases, with 6 bases spanning the gap. DNA of the CDR3: TGCAGCGTTGATGCCAGCTCTGGGGCCAACGTCCTGACTTTC. Protein product: CSVDASSGANVLTF.

This sequence joins TRBV5-1 and TRBJ2-3, with unresolved D. CDR1 is SGHRS, CDR2 YFSETQ, per germline. The ends were cut back, 0 bases at V and 2 bases at J, with 10 bases in the middle. The CDR3 consists of 15 residues. The CDR3 coding sequence is TGCGCCAGCAGCTTGGAACAAACTTACACAGATACGCAGTATTTT. It yields the protein CASSLEQTYTDTQYF.

The chain joins TRBV6-2 or TRBV6-3 to TRBJ2-7; 11 bases agree with TRBD1. V shed 2 bases, J shed 1 base, and the junction held 4 bases outside the gene matches. The length of the CDR3 is 16 residues. The germline CDR1 and CDR2 sequences are MNHEY and SVGEGT. The CDR3 DNA reads as TGTGCCAGCAGTTACCACGGGACAGGGGGTTCCTACGAGCAGTACTTC. Residues: CASSYHGTGGSYEQYF.

With regard to this clone: Other DNA sequences in the same sample also yield this CDR3. The V call is TRBV28, the J call TRBJ2-7, with D unclear. Trimming stripped 2 bases from V and 1 base from J, with 6 bases between. This CDR3 is 13 amino acids long. Germline CDR1 and CDR2: MDHEN and SYDVKM. CDR3 coding DNA: TGTGCCAGCAGTTTAGTCCAATCCTACGAGCAGTACTTC. Protein product: CASSLVQSYEQYF.

The V gene is TRBV28, the J gene TRBJ1-2; 8 bases match TRBD1. The V gene's germline CDR1 is MDHEN and CDR2 SYDVKM. The J segment lost 4 bases and the V segment lost 5 bases, leaving 6 bases of the junction unmatched. This CDR3 contains 14 residues. The CDR3 loop reads CASSPTGVGYGYTF. CDR3 sequence (DNA): TGTGCCAGCAGTCCGACAGGGGTTGGCTATGGCTACACCTTC.

The chain joins TRBV7-3 to TRBJ1-5; D gene ambiguous. The length of the CDR3 is 13 residues. Germline CDR1 SGHTA, CDR2 FQGTGA. With 5 bases removed from V and 7 bases from J, the gap between germline ends came to 12 bases. CDR3 bases: TGTGCCAGCAGCACGGACTGGGGACAGCCCCAGCATTTT. This translates into CASSTDWGQPQHF.

This chain links TRBV19 with TRBJ2-2; TRBD2 might be the D (7 bases). Trimming shortened V by 3 bases and J by 7 bases, and 15 bases separated the two germline ends. The CDR3 length is 15 residues. Germline loops: CDR1 LNHDA, CDR2 SQIVND (reference sequence). The DNA of the CDR3 is TGTGCCAGTAGTATCGCCCGGGGGGCTGACGGGGAGCTGTTTTTT. Translation gives CASSIARGADGELFF.

The chain is built from TRBV7-8 and TRBJ1-5, with 7 bases lining up with TRBD1. There are 13 residues in the CDR3. Unmatched junction bases numbered 5, after V lost 5 bases and J lost 7 bases. The V gene's germline CDR1 is SGHVS and CDR2 FQNEAQ. In DNA form, the CDR3 reads TGTGCCAGCAGCCCAGACAGGGAACAGCCCCAGCATTTT. It specifies CASSPDREQPQHF.

This sequence joins TRBV5-1 and TRBJ2-7, with TRBD2 identical over 16 bases. J lost 5 bases, V lost 4 bases, and 9 bases had no gene match. The CDR3 spans 17 residues. CDR1 SGHRS and CDR2 YFSETQ come from the germline V gene. The CDR3 DNA reads as TGCGCCAGCAGCATAGGGACTAGCGGGAGGGCCCACCACGAGCAGTACTTC. This codes for CASSIGTSGRAHHEQYF.

The V gene is TRBV19, the J gene TRBJ1-1; tentative D call: TRBD1 (6 bases). CDR1 and CDR2 from the germline V gene are LNHDA and SQIVND (reference sequence). The CDR3 consists of 13 residues. Trimming pared 3 bases from V and 8 bases from J, leaving 13 bases between. The CDR3 DNA reads TGTGCCAGTAGTATGGGACCAGGGGTGGAAGCTTTCTTT. This encodes CASSMGPGVEAFF.

The chain has TRBV7-8 and TRBJ1-2, with D hard to call. The CDR3 consists of 15 residues. Per germline, CDR1 SGHVS and CDR2 FQNEAQ. V was trimmed by 0 bases and J by 0 bases, leaving 8 bases between them. The CDR3 spells CASSLAGRPNYGYTF. CDR3 nucleotide sequence: TGTGCCAGCAGCTTAGCAGGGCGACCTAACTATGGCTACACCTTC.

This sequence joins TRBV5-1 and TRBJ1-1; D call uncertain. Per germline, CDR1 SGHRS and CDR2 YFSETQ. The CDR3 consists of 12 residues. The V and J ends lost 4 bases and 8 bases respectively, with 12 bases between them. In nucleotides, the CDR3 is TGCGCCAGCAGCCAAAATGTGGGAGAAGCTTTCTTT. Translating it yields CASSQNVGEAFF.